Listed below are T cell receptor beta chains from one sample, sequenced in a study of T cells in Graves' hyperthyroidism and ophthalmopathy. TCRdb called the multiplex PCR reads again in MiXCR, with one record for every CDR3 protein. This sample has some 690,000 distinct CDR3 sequences, with roughly a sixth found just once. Sequences were obtained from blood. These receptor sequences come from a man aged 45 to 65 with Graves' hyperthyroidism. Both conserved end residues are part of each CDR3. Fields, in order: clone size, V gene, J gene, D gene, CDR3 DNA, CDR3 protein. The D gene is left open where the match is weak. Clone size is not always given. Where it is, it says once, few, many or a class for expanded clones.

clone_size: NA; v_call: TRBV27; j_call: TRBJ2-7; d_call: TRBD1; cdr3_nt: TGTGCCAGCAGGCTTGGCTGGGACAGATCCTACGAGCAGTACTTC; cdr3_aa: CASRLGWDRSYEQYF
clone_size: many; v_call: TRBV12-3/TRBV12-4; j_call: TRBJ1-1; d_call: NA; cdr3_nt: TGTGCCAGCAACGGGAGAAGGATGAACACTGAAGCTTTCTTT; cdr3_aa: CASNGRRMNTEAFF
clone_size: few; v_call: TRBV19; j_call: TRBJ1-2; d_call: TRBD1; cdr3_nt: TGTGCCAGTGGACAGGACGCCCGGAGTGGCTACACCTTC; cdr3_aa: CASGQDARSGYTF
clone_size: NA; v_call: TRBV11-2; j_call: TRBJ2-7; d_call: NA; cdr3_nt: TGTGCCAGCAGCTCAAGGACACAGAGCTCCTACGAGCAGTACTTC; cdr3_aa: CASSSRTQSSYEQYF
clone_size: few; v_call: TRBV7-2; j_call: TRBJ2-4; d_call: TRBD2; cdr3_nt: TGTGCCAGCAGCCTACATCTCCGACTAGCGGGAGCCGTTCAGTACTTC; cdr3_aa: CASSLHLRLAGAVQYF
clone_size: many; v_call: TRBV11-2; j_call: TRBJ2-3; d_call: TRBD2; cdr3_nt: TGTGCCAGCAGAAAAAGGGCGGGAGCGGATACGCAGTATTTT; cdr3_aa: CASRKRAGADTQYF
clone_size: few; v_call: TRBV7-8; j_call: TRBJ2-7; d_call: NA; cdr3_nt: TGTGCCAGCAGCTTAATACAGGGCTCCTACGAGCAGTACTTC; cdr3_aa: CASSLIQGSYEQYF
clone_size: many; v_call: TRBV11-2; j_call: TRBJ2-3; d_call: TRBD2; cdr3_nt: TGTGCCAGCAGCTTACTATCGGGAGGGCGTACAGATACGCAGTATTTT; cdr3_aa: CASSLLSGGRTDTQYF
clone_size: many; v_call: TRBV6-1; j_call: TRBJ2-2; d_call: NA; cdr3_nt: TGTGCCAGCAGTGGGGCAGGGTCGGCCACCGGGGAGCTGTTTTTT; cdr3_aa: CASSGAGSATGELFF
clone_size: many; v_call: TRBV28; j_call: TRBJ2-3; d_call: NA; cdr3_nt: TGTGCCAGCAGTATCCCCTGGGGGGCGAGCACAGATACGCAGTATTTT; cdr3_aa: CASSIPWGASTDTQYF
clone_size: few; v_call: TRBV6-1; j_call: TRBJ1-1; d_call: TRBD1; cdr3_nt: TGTGCCACAGACAGGGCGAACACTGAAGCTTTCTTT; cdr3_aa: CATDRANTEAFF
clone_size: many; v_call: TRBV11-2; j_call: TRBJ2-7; d_call: NA; cdr3_nt: TGTGCCAGCAGCCCAAGACCGGGATTGGACTACGAGCAGTACTTC; cdr3_aa: CASSPRPGLDYEQYF
clone_size: NA; v_call: TRBV24-1; j_call: TRBJ1-5; d_call: NA; cdr3_nt: TGTGCCACCAGTGACAGGGGCGTGGAGCCCCAGCATTTT; cdr3_aa: CATSDRGVEPQHF
clone_size: few; v_call: TRBV28; j_call: TRBJ1-5; d_call: TRBD1; cdr3_nt: TGTGCCAGCAGTTCGGACAGGGACGGACAGCCCCAGCATTTT; cdr3_aa: CASSSDRDGQPQHF
clone_size: many; v_call: TRBV28; j_call: TRBJ2-7; d_call: TRBD1; cdr3_nt: TGTGCCAGCAGTTTCGCAGGGGGAAGAGCGGACGAGCAGTACTTC; cdr3_aa: CASSFAGGRADEQYF
clone_size: NA; v_call: TRBV28; j_call: TRBJ1-4; d_call: NA; cdr3_nt: TGTGCCAGCGGTGGGGGGGCCGGTGAAAAACTGTTTTTT; cdr3_aa: CASGGGAGEKLFF
clone_size: few; v_call: TRBV2; j_call: TRBJ2-1; d_call: TRBD2; cdr3_nt: TGTGCCAGCAGTGGGGGAGGGCTCTCCTACAATGAGCAGTTCTTC; cdr3_aa: CASSGGGLSYNEQFF
clone_size: NA; v_call: TRBV20-1; j_call: TRBJ1-1; d_call: TRBD1; cdr3_nt: TGCAGTGCCCCGGACAGGGCGAACACTGACGCTTTCTTT; cdr3_aa: CSAPDRANTDAFF
clone_size: NA; v_call: TRBV30; j_call: TRBJ2-7; d_call: NA; cdr3_nt: TGTGCCTGGGAAAAGGGGGGAACCTACGAGCAGTACTTC; cdr3_aa: CAWEKGGTYEQYF
clone_size: many; v_call: TRBV7-2; j_call: TRBJ2-1; d_call: NA; cdr3_nt: TGTGCCAGCAGCTTTACTGACAATGAGCAGTTCTTC; cdr3_aa: CASSFTDNEQFF
clone_size: many; v_call: TRBV2; j_call: TRBJ1-2; d_call: TRBD1; cdr3_nt: TGTGCCAGCAGCGAAAGACAGGGAGGGAACTATGGCTACACCTTC; cdr3_aa: CASSERQGGNYGYTF